This T cell receptor (beta chain) was captured in a study of T cells in Graves' hyperthyroidism and ophthalmopathy. Each 10 ml fresh peripheral blood draw supplied the PBMCs. The CDR3 is made up of 15 amino acids. Germline assignment: CDR1 SGDLS and CDR2 YYNGEE. Trimming stripped 0 bases from V and 4 bases from J, with 13 bases between. A word on this clonotype: Its specificity is unknown.

Whole-study findings and limits: Blood also held most thyroid clonotypes expanded beyond 0.001.

Amplification targeted TCR beta CDR3 regions from RNA transcripts. HTBI primers were the set used in a first-round RT-PCR of the TCR CDR3. Via MiXCR, TCRdb re-called the multiplex PCR reads, giving one row per CDR3 protein. The sample has about 300,000 distinct CDR3 sequences; less than 20% are singletons. The clonotype originates from a man aged 45-60 years with Graves' ophthalmopathy. The sample was blood. The chain employs TRBV9 and TRBJ2-5; tentatively, D is TRBD1 or TRBD2 (5 bases each). The CDR3 protein is CASSVAGGAGETQYF. CDR3 DNA sequence: TGTGCCAGCAGCGTAGCTGGGGGAGCAGGAGAGACCCAGTACTTC. Drawing the rest from reference TRBV9 and TRBJ2-5, the complete variable domain is DSGVTQTPKHLITATGQRVTLRCSPRSGDLSVYWYQQSLDQGLQFLIQYYNGEERAKGNILERFSAQQFPDLHSELNLSSLELGDSALYFCASSVAGGAGETQYFGPGTRLLVL.